Below, 15 T cell receptor beta chains from the same sample are listed, as sequenced in a study of T-cell memory formation after mild COVID-19 (dated by TCRdb to the early 2020s). Receptors were amplified or captured by 5' RACE. Sequencing relied on an Illumina NovaSeq 6000. TCRdb reanalyzed the raw reads on its own, using fastp at Q25 for trimming and MiXCR for clone calling, and kept in-frame beta chains. Rows are unified per CDR3 protein, each entry keeping the most common DNA and genes. For this sample the table gives about 400,000 distinct CDR3 sequences, of which roughly 24% were detected only once. Clones ranked in the top ten supply 8.5% to 10% of the sample. The sample was PBMCs or a T cell subset sorted from them (not recorded which). The receptors were sampled from an adult woman who had mild COVID-19 (a few samples of this study predate the infection). The sample titles of this study are shuffled in the database, so cell type and time point are left out; the donor was told from shared clones.

The chain is built from TRBV25-1 and TRBJ2-7; no firm D call. This CDR3 comprises 11 residues. V was pared by 3 bases and J by 4 bases, with 4 bases between. From germline, CDR1 is MGHDK and CDR2 SYGVNS. CDR3 region: CASSDGYEQYF. As DNA, the CDR3 is TGTGCCAGCAGTGACGGGTACGAGCAGTACTTC.

The V call is TRBV29-1, the J call TRBJ1-1; the D gene is possibly TRBD1 (5 bases). With 0 bases removed from V and 5 bases from J, the gap between germline ends came to 13 bases. The CDR3 contains 14 residues. Germline assignment: CDR1 SQVTM and CDR2 ANQGSEA. The CDR3 DNA follows: TGCAGCGTTGAAGATTACTTCGGGGGAACTGAAGCTTTCTTT. Protein: CSVEDYFGGTEAFF.

The V call is TRBV27, the J call TRBJ1-6, with no clear D. Trimming cost V 3 bases and J 13 bases, with 10 bases left between them. Germline V gives CDR1 MNHEY, CDR2 SMNVEV (reference sequence). The CDR3 consists of 12 residues. In DNA, the CDR3 is TGTGCCAGCAGTTTCCTCGGCCTGCCCCTCCACTTT. It yields the protein CASSFLGLPLHF.

This chain connects TRBV29-1 to TRBJ2-7; D unresolved. The CDR3 runs to 13 residues. Germline CDR1 and CDR2: SQVTM and ANQGSEA. Trimming shortened V by 7 bases and J by 0 bases, and 13 bases separated the two germline ends. CDR3 DNA: TGCAGCGCGCTTGGAACGGACTCCTACGAGCAGTACTTC. This codes for CSALGTDSYEQYF.

This clonotype was counted a few times. The chain links TRBV7-9 to TRBJ2-1, with D uncertain. The V and J ends lost 5 bases and 3 bases respectively, with 8 bases between them. CDR1 is SEHNR and CDR2 is FQNEAQ in the germline V gene (reference sequence). CDR3 length: 13 residues. The CDR3 region is CASSPTHYNEQFF. The DNA of the CDR3 is TGTGCCAGCAGCCCGACTCACTACAATGAGCAGTTCTTC.

The sample holds many counts of this clonotype. V and J are TRBV7-3 and TRBJ2-2, with 14 bases fitting TRBD2. V lost 5 bases to trimming and J lost 5 bases; unmatched junction nucleotides: 10. This CDR3 contains 18 residues. Per germline, CDR1 SGHTA and CDR2 FQGTGA. The CDR3 is CASSQGGLAGVRTGELFF. In DNA form, the CDR3 reads TGTGCCAGCAGCCAAGGGGGACTAGCGGGAGTACGGACCGGGGAGCTGTTTTTT.

This rearrangement joins TRBV4-1 to TRBJ2-7, with D possibly TRBD1 on 6 matching bases. V lost 3 bases to trimming and J lost 3 bases, with 12 bases between them. Germline CDR1 reads MGHRA; CDR2 reads YSYEKL. The CDR3 covers 14 residues. The CDR3 reads CASSQDWTDYEQYF. For the CDR3, the DNA is TGCGCCAGCAGCCAGGACTGGACAGACTACGAGCAGTACTTC.

There are a few counts of this clonotype. V is TRBV9 and J is TRBJ2-1; 8 bases fit TRBD2. V trimming: 0 bases; J trimming: 0 bases; junction bases outside the gene matches: 8. Germline lookup yields CDR1 SGDLS and CDR2 YYNGEE. There are 18 residues in the CDR3. CDR3 in amino acids: CASSVGDRSGSSYNEQFF. In DNA form, the CDR3 reads TGTGCCAGCAGCGTAGGGGATCGGAGCGGGAGCTCCTACAATGAGCAGTTCTTC.

V and J are TRBV9 and TRBJ1-2; D not certain. This CDR3 has 14 residues. Germline assignment: CDR1 SGDLS and CDR2 YYNGEE. V was shortened by 7 bases and J by 0 bases, with 13 bases between the two germline ends. CDR3 sequence: CASGGEQANYGYTF. The DNA of the CDR3 is TGTGCCAGCGGAGGTGAGCAGGCTAACTATGGCTACACCTTC.

V gene TRBV7-8 combines with J gene TRBJ2-7, with D tentatively TRBD2 (5 bases). This CDR3 comprises 15 residues. The germline V gene has CDR1 SGHVS and CDR2 FQNEAQ. The V gene lost 0 bases and the J gene lost 2 bases, with 11 bases spanning the gap. The CDR3 DNA reads TGTGCCAGCAGCTTAGCAGGAGGCGCAGCCTACGAGCAGTACTTC. Amino acids: CASSLAGGAAYEQYF.

The sample holds a few counts of this clonotype. The rearrangement links TRBV6-2 or TRBV6-3 to TRBJ2-4; D gene ambiguous. This CDR3 spans 13 amino acids. Deletions cut 0 bases from V and 12 bases from J, with 12 bases between. Germline loops: CDR1 MNHEY, CDR2 SVGEGT. In DNA, the CDR3 is TGTGCCAGCAGTTACTCGACGTTGGGCAGTCAGTACTTC. As protein: CASSYSTLGSQYF.

V usage is TRBV7-6 and J usage is TRBJ2-5, with TRBD1 matching 9 bases. CDR1 is SGHVS and CDR2 is FNYEAQ in the germline V gene. The length of the CDR3 is 18 residues. The V and J ends lost 1 base and 2 bases, in that order; junction bases with no gene match: 11. CDR3 sequence: CASSLGLLGTGIQETQYF. CDR3 coding DNA: TGTGCCAGCAGCTTAGGATTGTTGGGGACAGGGATACAAGAGACCCAGTACTTC. The complete variable domain, with remaining parts taken from reference TRBV7-6 and TRBJ2-5, reads GAGVSQSPRYKVTKRGQDVALRCDPISGHVSLYWYRQALGQGPEFLTYFNYEAQQDKSGLPNDRFSAERPEGSISTLTIQRTEQRDSAMYRCASSLGLLGTGIQETQYFGPGTRLLVL.

At least ten counts were recorded for this clonotype. The rearrangement joins TRBV28 to TRBJ2-3; D is unclear. CDR1 is MDHEN, CDR2 SYDVKM, per germline. Trimming stripped 7 bases from V and 0 bases from J, with 11 bases between. The CDR3 covers 14 residues. CDR3 residues: CASKLPLSTDTQYF. As DNA, the CDR3 is TGTGCCAGCAAGCTTCCGCTCAGCACAGATACGCAGTATTTT.

This clonotype turned up a few times. V and J are TRBV20-1 and TRBJ2-3; 7 bases map to TRBD2. The V and J ends lost 5 bases and 2 bases, in that order; junction bases with no gene match: 16. The CDR3 has 17 residues. Germline V gene lookup returns CDR1 DFQATT and CDR2 SNEGSKA (reference sequence). The CDR3 DNA reads as TGCAGTGCTCCTCCGCCTAGCGGAGCCCGGGTCACAGATACGCAGTATTTT. As protein: CSAPPPSGARVTDTQYF.

This sequence joins TRBV6-4 and TRBJ1-2; the D gene is possibly TRBD1 (5 bases). V dropped 3 bases and J dropped 5 bases, with 16 bases sitting between them. This CDR3 spans 15 amino acids. Germline CDR1 is MRHNA and CDR2 is SNTAGT. The CDR3 DNA reads TGTGCCAGCAGTGAAGCGCTCGGGACTGGGTATGGCTACACCTTC. Protein: CASSEALGTGYGYTF.